Presented here are 12 T cell receptor beta chains from one specimen sequenced in a study of STAT3 mutations in large granular lymphocyte leukemia. Points from the study as a whole: Every T-LGLL patient had at least one immunodominant TCRbeta clonotype.

These receptors' antigens are unknown. The assay was immunoSEQ multiplex PCR, and TCRdb's table has in-frame clones only and misses some. The table shows some 2,400 clones, with over 45% occurring only once. Source material: peripheral blood mononuclear cells. These receptor sequences come from a man in his sixties with T-cell large granular lymphocyte leukemia. Some clones in this sample may be carry-over from other donors' samples.

This clone turned up a few times. V gene TRBV28 combines with J gene TRBJ1-1, with D maybe TRBD1 (5 bases). CDR3 length: 13 residues. Trimming took 6 bases from V and 7 from J, leaving 15 bases between them. Germline V gives CDR1 MDHEN, CDR2 SYDVKM. CDR3 DNA: TGTGCCAGCAGCAGGGTGAATCGGGGTGAAGCTTTCTTT. Its translation: CASSRVNRGEAFF.

The chain is built from TRBV2 and TRBJ1-2; 10 bases align to TRBD1. The germline V gene has CDR1 SNHLY and CDR2 FYNNEI. This CDR3 region has 11 residues. CDR3 nucleotide sequence: TGTGTCACCGGGACAGGGGTTGGCTACACCTTC. Translation gives CVTGTGVGYTF.

The CDR3 DNA sequence: TGTGCCAGCAGCGTCCGGACGACGCAGTACTTC. It is translated as CASSVRTTQYF. The chain combines TRBV9 with TRBJ2-7; D remains unclear. CDR1 SGDLS and CDR2 YYNGEE come from the germline V gene. The CDR3 loop spans 11 amino acids. Deletions cut 2 bases from V and 9 bases from J, with 9 bases between.

There are a few counts of this clone. This chain joins TRBV23-1 and TRBJ2-7; maybe TRBD1 (6 bases). TRBV23-1 is annotated as an ORF whose role is uncertain. Trimming stripped 7 bases from V and 13 bases from J, with 8 bases between. This CDR3 contains 8 residues. In DNA, the CDR3 is TGCGCCAGCATGGACAGCTACGTC. Translating it yields CASMDSYV.

CDR3 residues: CASSPDREGNQPQHF. In nucleotides, the CDR3 is TGTGCCAGCAGTCCGGACAGGGAAGGGAATCAGCCCCAGCATTTT. The chain recombines TRBV28 with TRBJ1-5, with 8 bases aligning to TRBD1. After removal of 5 bases from V and 4 bases from J, the junction contained 7 bases not matched to a gene. CDR1 is MDHEN, CDR2 SYDVKM, per germline. The CDR3 totals 15 residues. The variable domain in full, completed from reference TRBV28 and TRBJ1-5, reads DVKVTQSSRYLVKRTGEKVFLECVQDMDHENMFWYRQDPGLGLRLIYFSYDVKMKEKGDIPEGYSVSREKKERFSLILESASTNQTSMYLCASSPDREGNQPQHFGDGTRLSIL.

The V call is TRBV18, the J call TRBJ2-7; 11 bases line up with TRBD1. V shed 6 bases, J shed 1 base, and the junction held 11 bases outside the gene matches. CDR3 length: 17 amino acids. Germline CDR1 and CDR2: KGHSH and LQKENI. The chain's CDR3 is CASSLGQGAGISYEQYF. For the CDR3, the DNA is TGTGCCAGCTCCCTCGGACAGGGGGCAGGTATTTCCTACGAGCAGTACTTC.

CDR3 sequence (DNA): TGTGCCAGCAGTCCCTGGGACTACTTAGCCAAAAACATTCAGTACTTC. It encodes CASSPWDYLAKNIQYF. The genes are TRBV27 and TRBJ2-4; 7 bases match TRBD2. The length of the CDR3 is 16 residues. V lost 5 bases, J lost 0 bases, and 7 bases stayed unmatched. Germline V gene lookup returns CDR1 MNHEY and CDR2 SMNVEV (reference sequence).

CDR3 nucleotides: TGTGCTGGTTGTTCCCCGGGACTCGTGATACTTCGCACTGAAGCTTTCTTT. It is translated as CAGCSPGLVILRTEAFF. The chain links TRBV12-5 to TRBJ1-1; D perhaps matches TRBD1 (5 bases). The CDR3 extends over 17 amino acids. Germline loops: CDR1 LGHNT, CDR2 FRNRAP. V lost 11 bases and J lost 4, with 29 bases in between.

The chain combines TRBV30 with TRBJ2-5; a weak D match, TRBD2 (6 bases). This CDR3 contains 13 residues. Germline V gene sequence: CDR1 GTSNPN, CDR2 SVGIG (reference sequence). Trimming left V 0 bases short and J 5 bases short, with 10 bases between. The CDR3 reads CAWSVGGGETQYF. The CDR3 DNA reads as TGTGCCTGGAGTGTGGGAGGTGGTGAGACCCAGTACTTC. Together with reference TRBV30 and TRBJ2-5, the CDR3 gives the full variable domain: SQTIHQWPATLVQPVGSPLSLECTVEGTSNPNLYWYRQAAGRGLQLLFYSVGIGQISSEVPQNLSASRPQDRQFILSSKKLLLSDSGFYLCAWSVGGGETQYFGPGTRLLVL.

The chain links TRBV30 to TRBJ1-1; tentative D call: TRBD1 (5 bases). The V gene's germline CDR1 is GTSNPN and CDR2 SVGIG (reference sequence). This CDR3 has 13 amino acids. Trimming stripped 4 bases from V and 2 bases from J, with 11 bases between. CDR3 sequence reads: CAWTRGSNTEAFF. The CDR3 DNA follows: TGTGCCTGGACGAGGGGTTCTAACACTGAAGCTTTCTTT.

This clone was observed a few times. The gene calls are TRBV30 and TRBJ1-5, with TRBD1 as a possible D gene (5 bases). Trimming cost V 6 bases and J 9 bases, with 15 bases left between them. The CDR3 is 12 amino acids. The germline CDR1 and CDR2 sequences are GTSNPN and SVGIG (reference sequence). The CDR3 region is CACGTGGPPQHF. The CDR3, as DNA: TGTGCCTGCGGCACGGGGGGTCCGCCCCAGCATTTT.

The J gene is TRBJ1-6, the V gene TRBV20-1; D is unclear. V lost 7 bases, J lost 10 bases, and 8 bases lay in between. CDR3 length equals 10 residues. Germline V CDR1 and CDR2: DFQATT, SNEGSKA (reference sequence). CDR3 DNA: TGCAGTGTCAACAGCTCACCCCTCCACTTT. It yields the protein CSVNSSPLHF.